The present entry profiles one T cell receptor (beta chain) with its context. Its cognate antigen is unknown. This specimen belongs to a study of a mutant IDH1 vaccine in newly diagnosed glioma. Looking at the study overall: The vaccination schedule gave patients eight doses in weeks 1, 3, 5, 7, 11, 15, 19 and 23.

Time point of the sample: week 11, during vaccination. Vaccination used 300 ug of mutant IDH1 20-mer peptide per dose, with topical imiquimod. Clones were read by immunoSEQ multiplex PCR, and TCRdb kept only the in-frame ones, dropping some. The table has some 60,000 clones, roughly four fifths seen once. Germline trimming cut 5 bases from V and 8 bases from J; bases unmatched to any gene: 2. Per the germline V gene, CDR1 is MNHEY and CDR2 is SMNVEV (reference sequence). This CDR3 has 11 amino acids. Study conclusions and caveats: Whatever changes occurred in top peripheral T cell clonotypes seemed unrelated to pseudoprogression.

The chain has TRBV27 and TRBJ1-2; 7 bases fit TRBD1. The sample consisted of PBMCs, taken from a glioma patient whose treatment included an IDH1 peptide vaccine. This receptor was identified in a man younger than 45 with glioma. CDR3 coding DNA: TGTGCCAGCAGTCAGGGGGGAGGCTACACCTTC. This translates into CASSQGGGYTF.